Listed below are T cell receptor beta chains from one sample, sequenced in a study of CD8+CD57+ T cells in acquired aplastic anemia. TCRdb redid the calling of the reads with MiXCR, one entry per CDR3 protein. This table holds 200,000 or so distinct CDR3 sequences, around half found once. The source material was sorted CD4+, CD8+, or CD8+CD57+ T cells (not recorded which) from PBMCs. The receptors stem from a human donor with aplastic anemia. Both conserved end residues are part of each CDR3. Fields, in order: clone size, J gene, V gene, D gene, CDR3 protein, CDR3 DNA. A D gene is named only where the DNA matches it firmly. Clone size is stated in some rows and not others, as once, few, many or a class when expanded.

many	TRBJ2-7	TRBV11-2	.	CASSLALASYEQYF	TGTGCCAGCAGCTTAGCACTAGCCAGCTACGAGCAGTACTTC
.	TRBJ2-7	TRBV2	TRBD1	CASSEDRVVEQYF	TGTGCCAGCAGTGAGGACAGGGTTGTCGAGCAGTACTTC
many	TRBJ1-5	TRBV9	.	CASSLSGSEGQPQHF	TGTGCCAGCAGCCTTTCAGGGTCCGAGGGTCAGCCCCAGCATTTT
many	TRBJ1-5	TRBV20-1	.	CSAKTTSNQPQHF	TGCAGTGCTAAGACAACTAGCAATCAGCCCCAGCATTTT
.	TRBJ2-7	TRBV3-1	.	CASSRGFSYEQYF	TGTGCCAGCAGCCGGGGATTCTCCTACGAGCAGTACTTC
.	TRBJ2-3	TRBV10-1	TRBD2	CASSESLRTSGDTDTQYF	TGCGCCAGCAGTGAGTCCCTACGCACTAGCGGGGACACAGATACGCAGTATTTT
few	TRBJ2-7	TRBV29-1	TRBD1	CSVKQQGLPYEQYF	TGCAGCGTTAAACAACAGGGGCTCCCCTACGAGCAGTACTTC
many	TRBJ1-5	TRBV9	TRBD1	CASSVGQNQPQHF	TGTGCCAGCAGCGTGGGACAGAATCAGCCCCAGCATTTT
.	TRBJ1-1	TRBV20-1	.	CSATKPIGEAFF	TGCAGTGCTACAAAGCCTATCGGTGAAGCTTTCTTT
.	TRBJ2-7	TRBV19	.	CASSMGLGGSYEQYF	TGTGCCAGTAGTATGGGTTTGGGTGGGTCCTACGAGCAGTACTTC
few	TRBJ2-7	TRBV24-1	.	CATSEDNQGPSSYEQYF	TGTGCCACCAGTGAAGATAACCAAGGCCCGAGCTCCTACGAGCAGTACTTC
many	TRBJ1-3	TRBV9	.	CASSVAALGPISGNTIYF	TGTGCCAGCAGCGTAGCCGCGTTGGGACCAATCTCTGGAAACACCATATATTTT
many	TRBJ1-2	TRBV20-1	.	CSALRGGANYGYTF	TGCAGTGCCCTCCGGGGGGGAGCTAACTATGGCTACACCTTC
many	TRBJ2-3	TRBV5-4	.	CASSSKSATDTQYF	TGTGCCAGCAGCTCGAAAAGTGCGACAGATACGCAGTATTTT
.	TRBJ1-1	TRBV19	.	CASTPDIITEAFF	TGTGCCAGTACCCCAGACATAATCACTGAAGCTTTCTTT
.	TRBJ2-7	TRBV9	.	CASSVGQGDEQYF	TGTGCTAGCAGCGTAGGCCAGGGAGACGAGCAGTACTTC
many	TRBJ1-4	TRBV20-1	.	CSASDVGDPTNEKLFF	TGCAGTGCTAGCGACGTGGGGGATCCAACTAATGAAAAACTGTTTTTT
many	TRBJ1-4	TRBV12-3/TRBV12-4	.	CASSSMAEKLFF	TGTGCCAGCAGTTCGATGGCTGAAAAACTGTTTTTT
many	TRBJ2-3	TRBV7-3	TRBD2	CASSPLAGTDTQYF	TGTGCCAGCAGCCCCCTAGCGGGTACAGATACGCAGTATTTT
many	TRBJ2-7	TRBV20-1	TRBD1	CSARPEDRGRRYEQYF	TGCAGTGCTAGACCTGAGGACAGGGGAAGAAGGTACGAGCAGTACTTC
many	TRBJ2-6	TRBV7-3	.	CASSRVFGSSGANVLTF	TGTGCCAGCAGTCGCGTCTTCGGCAGCTCTGGGGCCAACGTCCTGACTTTC
.	TRBJ2-1	TRBV7-9	.	CASSQVGGGEQFF	TGTGCCAGCAGTCAGGTGGGGGGCGGTGAGCAGTTCTTC
.	TRBJ1-1	TRBV6-1	.	CASSKGGVNTEASF	TGTGCCAGCAGCAAAGGGGGAGTGAACACTGAAGCTTCCTTT